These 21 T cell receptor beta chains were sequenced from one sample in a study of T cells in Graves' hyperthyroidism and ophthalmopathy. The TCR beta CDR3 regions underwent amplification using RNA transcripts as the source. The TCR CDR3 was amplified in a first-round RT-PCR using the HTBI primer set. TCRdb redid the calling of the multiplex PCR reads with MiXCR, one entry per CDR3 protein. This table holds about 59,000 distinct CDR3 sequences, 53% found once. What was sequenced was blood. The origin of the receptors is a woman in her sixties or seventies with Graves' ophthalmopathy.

CDR3 region: CSVESGVTSGREQYF. The CDR3 region has the DNA TGCAGCGTTGAATCGGGAGTTACTAGCGGGAGGGAGCAGTATTTT. The V and J genes are TRBV29-1 and TRBJ2-3; TRBD2 matches at 13 bases. The CDR3 is made up of 15 amino acids. The V segment lost 2 bases and the J segment 11 bases; nucleotides outside the gene matches: 10. Per germline, CDR1 SQVTM and CDR2 ANQGSEA.

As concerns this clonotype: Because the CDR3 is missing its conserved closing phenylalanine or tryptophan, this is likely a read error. CDR3 sequence reads: CASSPGGEAYKEQFL. The CDR3 DNA is TGCGCCAGCAGCCCCGGGGGGGAAGCCTACAAGGAGCAGTTCCTC. The V gene is TRBV5-1, the J gene TRBJ2-1, with 8 bases identical to TRBD2. The CDR3 has 15 amino acids. Germline CDR1 and CDR2: SGHRS and YFSETQ.

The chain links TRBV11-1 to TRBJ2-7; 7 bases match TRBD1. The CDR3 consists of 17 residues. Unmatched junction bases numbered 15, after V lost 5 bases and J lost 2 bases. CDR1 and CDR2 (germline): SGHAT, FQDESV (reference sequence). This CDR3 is CASSGGTGTAETYEQYF. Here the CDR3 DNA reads TGTGCCAGCAGCGGGGGCACCGGGACAGCGGAAACCTACGAGCAGTACTTC.

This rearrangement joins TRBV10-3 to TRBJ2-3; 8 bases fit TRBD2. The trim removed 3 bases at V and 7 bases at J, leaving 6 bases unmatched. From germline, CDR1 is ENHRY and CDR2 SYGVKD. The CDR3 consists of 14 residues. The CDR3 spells CAISDGTSGNTQYF. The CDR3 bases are TGTGCCATCAGTGATGGAACTAGCGGAAATACGCAGTATTTT.

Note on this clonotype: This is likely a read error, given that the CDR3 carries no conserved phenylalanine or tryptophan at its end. CDR3 protein: CASSQDRYSYEQYL. The CDR3 bases are TGCGCCAGCAGCCAAGACAGGTACTCCTACGAGCAGTACCTC. The chain combines TRBV4-3 with TRBJ2-7; D not resolved. The CDR3 runs 14 residues. Germline V CDR1 and CDR2: LGHNA, YSLEER. V lost 0 bases to trimming and J lost 0 bases, with 6 bases between them.

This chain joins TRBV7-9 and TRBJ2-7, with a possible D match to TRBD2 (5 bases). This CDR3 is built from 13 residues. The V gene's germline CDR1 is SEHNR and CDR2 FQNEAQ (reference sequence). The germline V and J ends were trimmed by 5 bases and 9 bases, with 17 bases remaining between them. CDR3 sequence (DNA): TGTGCCAGCAGCCCGCACGGGTGGAGGTGGCAGTACTTC. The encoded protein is CASSPHGWRWQYF.

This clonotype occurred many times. The CDR3: CASSTNRGIDEKLFF. The CDR3 DNA follows: TGTGCCAGCAGTACCAACAGGGGGATTGATGAAAAACTGTTTTTT. V gene TRBV4-2 combines with J gene TRBJ1-4, with 8 nucleotides matching TRBD1. The CDR3 consists of 15 residues. Per germline, CDR1 LGHNA and CDR2 YNFKEQ. The J segment lost 6 bases and the V segment lost 6 bases, leaving 9 bases of the junction unmatched.

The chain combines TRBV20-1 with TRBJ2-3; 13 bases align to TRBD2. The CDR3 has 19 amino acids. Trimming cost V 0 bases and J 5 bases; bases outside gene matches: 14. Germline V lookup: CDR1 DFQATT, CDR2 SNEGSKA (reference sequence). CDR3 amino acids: CSARDVTGTSGAGLDTQYF. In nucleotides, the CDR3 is TGCAGTGCTAGAGACGTGACAGGGACTAGCGGGGCCGGGTTAGATACGCAGTATTTT.

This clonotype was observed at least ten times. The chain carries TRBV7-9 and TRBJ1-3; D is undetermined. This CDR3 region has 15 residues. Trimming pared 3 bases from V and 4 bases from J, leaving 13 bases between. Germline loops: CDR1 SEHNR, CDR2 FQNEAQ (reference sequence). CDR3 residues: CASSLSPSRGNTIYF. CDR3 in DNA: TGTGCCAGCAGCTTGTCCCCCAGTCGGGGAAACACCATATATTTT.

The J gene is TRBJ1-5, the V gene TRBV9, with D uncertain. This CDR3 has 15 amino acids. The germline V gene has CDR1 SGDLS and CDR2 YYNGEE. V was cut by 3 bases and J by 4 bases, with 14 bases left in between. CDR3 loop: CASSEQGKNNQPQHF. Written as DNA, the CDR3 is TGTGCCAGCAGCGAACAAGGTAAGAATAATCAGCCCCAGCATTTT.

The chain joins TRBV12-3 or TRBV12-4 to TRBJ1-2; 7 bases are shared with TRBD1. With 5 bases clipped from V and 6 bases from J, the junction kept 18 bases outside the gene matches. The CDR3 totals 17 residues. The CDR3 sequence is CASSTALTGEGRNGYTF. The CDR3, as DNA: TGTGCCAGCAGTACCGCCTTAACAGGGGAGGGGAGAAATGGCTACACCTTC.

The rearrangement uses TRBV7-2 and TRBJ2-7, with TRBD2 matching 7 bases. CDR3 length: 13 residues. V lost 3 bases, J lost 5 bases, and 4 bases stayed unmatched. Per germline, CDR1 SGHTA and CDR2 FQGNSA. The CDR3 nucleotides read TGTGCCAGCAGCTTGAGCGGGGTCAACGAGCAGTACTTC. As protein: CASSLSGVNEQYF.

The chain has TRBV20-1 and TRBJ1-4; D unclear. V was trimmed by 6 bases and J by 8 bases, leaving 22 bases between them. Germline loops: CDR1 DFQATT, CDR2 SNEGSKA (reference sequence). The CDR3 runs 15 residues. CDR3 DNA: TGCAGTGCCCCTTGGTGGGGTGCACATAAAGAAAAACTGTTTTTT. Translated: CSAPWWGAHKEKLFF.

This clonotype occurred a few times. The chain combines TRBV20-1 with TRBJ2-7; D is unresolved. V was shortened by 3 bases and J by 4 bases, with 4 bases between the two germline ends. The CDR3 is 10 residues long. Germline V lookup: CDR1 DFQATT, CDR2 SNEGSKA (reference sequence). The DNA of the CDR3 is TGCAGTGCTAGGAGTTACGAGCAGTACTTC. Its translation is CSARSYEQYF.

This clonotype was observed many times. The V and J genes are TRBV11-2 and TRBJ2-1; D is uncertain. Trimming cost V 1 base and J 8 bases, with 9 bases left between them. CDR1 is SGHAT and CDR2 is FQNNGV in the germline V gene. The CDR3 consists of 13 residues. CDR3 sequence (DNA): TGTGCCAGCAGCTTAGTCTTAGTGGATGAGCAGTTCTTC. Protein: CASSLVLVDEQFF.

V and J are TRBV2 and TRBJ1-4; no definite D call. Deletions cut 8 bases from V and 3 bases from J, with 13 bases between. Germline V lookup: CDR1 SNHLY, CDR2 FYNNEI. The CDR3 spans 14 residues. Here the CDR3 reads CASFLAPANEKLFF. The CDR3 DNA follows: TGTGCCAGCTTCCTCGCGCCGGCTAATGAAAAACTGTTTTTT. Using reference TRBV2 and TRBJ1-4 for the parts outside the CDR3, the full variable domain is EPEVTQTPSHQVTQMGQEVILRCVPISNHLYFYWYRQILGQKVEFLVSFYNNEISEKSEIFDDQFSVERPDGSNFTLKIRSTKLEDSAMYFCASFLAPANEKLFFGSGTQLSVL.

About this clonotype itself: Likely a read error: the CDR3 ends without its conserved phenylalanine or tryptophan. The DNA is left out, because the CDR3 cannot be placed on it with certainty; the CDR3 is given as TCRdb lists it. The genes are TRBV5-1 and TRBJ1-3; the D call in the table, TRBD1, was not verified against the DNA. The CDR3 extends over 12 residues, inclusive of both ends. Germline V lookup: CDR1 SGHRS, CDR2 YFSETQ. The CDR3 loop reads CASSLTGQGLNT.

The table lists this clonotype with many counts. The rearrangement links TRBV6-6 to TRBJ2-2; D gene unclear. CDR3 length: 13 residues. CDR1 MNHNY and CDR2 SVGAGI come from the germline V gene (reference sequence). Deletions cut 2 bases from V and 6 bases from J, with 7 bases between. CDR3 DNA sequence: TGTGCCAGCAGTTACGAGGTCGCCGGGGAGCTGTTTTTT. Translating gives CASSYEVAGELFF.

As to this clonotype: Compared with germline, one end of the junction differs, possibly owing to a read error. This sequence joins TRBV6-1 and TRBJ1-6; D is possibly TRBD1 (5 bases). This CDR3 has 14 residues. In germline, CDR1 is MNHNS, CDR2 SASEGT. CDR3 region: CASNERQTDSPLHF. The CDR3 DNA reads TGTGCCAGCAATGAACGACAGACGGATTCGCCCCTCCACTTT.

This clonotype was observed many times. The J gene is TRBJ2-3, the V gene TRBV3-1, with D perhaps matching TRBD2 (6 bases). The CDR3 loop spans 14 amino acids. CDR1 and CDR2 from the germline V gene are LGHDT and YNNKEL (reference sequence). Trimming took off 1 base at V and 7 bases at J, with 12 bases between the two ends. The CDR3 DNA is TGTGCCAGCAGCCAAGCGGGAGAGGGAAATACGCAGTATTTT. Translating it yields CASSQAGEGNTQYF.

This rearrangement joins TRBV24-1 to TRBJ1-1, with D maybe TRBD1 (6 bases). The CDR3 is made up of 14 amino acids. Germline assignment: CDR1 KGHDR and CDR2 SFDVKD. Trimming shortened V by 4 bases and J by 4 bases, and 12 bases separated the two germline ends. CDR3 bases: TGTGCCACCAGTGACCGACAGGCGAGCACTGAAGCTTTCTTT. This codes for CATSDRQASTEAFF.